One and the same sample provided the 3 T cell receptor beta chains below, sequenced in a study of cytomegalovirus exposure and HLA in healthy donors. The PCR ran on 60 Vbeta and 13 Jbeta primers. Repertoires were generated with immunoSEQ multiplex PCR, while TCRdb's copy carries only in-frame clones and drops some. The sample carries fewer than 200,000 clones, 76% recorded once. Specimen: PBMCs. The receptors stem from a female donor in good health and CMV-seronegative.

This clone was counted once. The V gene is TRBV9, the J gene TRBJ1-3; TRBD1 might be the D (5 bases). The V and J ends lost 0 bases and 3 bases respectively, with 10 bases between them. Germline CDR1 and CDR2: SGDLS and YYNGEE. The CDR3 covers 15 residues. CDR3 region: CASSVEVGLGNTIYF. Written as DNA, the CDR3 is TGTGCCAGCAGCGTAGAAGTGGGGCTTGGAAACACCATATATTTT.

The chain couples TRBV5-4 to TRBJ1-6; 9 bases line up with TRBD1. The CDR3 loop spans 15 amino acids. In germline, CDR1 is SGHNT, CDR2 YYREEE (reference sequence). V was clipped by 0 bases and J by 9 bases; unmatched bases: 4. CDR3 in amino acids: CASSLGTGEFSPLHF. The CDR3 DNA is TGTGCCAGCAGCTTGGGGACAGGGGAATTTTCACCCCTCCACTTT.

The V call is TRBV5-1, the J call TRBJ2-3; TRBD1 aligns across 7 bases. After removal of 0 bases from V and 5 bases from J, the junction contained 3 bases not matched to a gene. Looked up from germline, CDR1 is SGHRS and CDR2 is YFSETQ. This CDR3 is built from 14 residues. CDR3 region: CASSLEGAGDTQYF. CDR3 DNA sequence: TGCGCCAGCAGCTTGGAGGGGGCCGGAGATACGCAGTATTTT.